These 14 T cell receptor beta chains share one sample of origin, sequenced in a study of spatial heterogeneity in lung cancer. Overall study results and limits: The number of expanded tumor alpha and beta chains correlated with mutation number.

These receptors' antigens are unknown. Noted time point: sample taken at primary tumor resection. TCRdb redid the calling of the 5' RACE reads with MiXCR, one entry per CDR3 protein. The table lists some 1,400 distinct CDR3 sequences, roughly 13% of them singletons, with around 18% in the top ten. The specimen comprised lung tumor tissue, sampled at surgery. The receptors originated from a female donor with early-stage non-small cell lung cancer.

Only a few counts were recorded for this clonotype. As an off-target read in a library built for alpha chains, this beta chain has a frequency of little significance. This rearrangement joins TRBV19 to TRBJ2-5, with D possibly being TRBD1 or TRBD2 (5 bases each). Germline assignment: CDR1 LNHDA and CDR2 SQIVND (reference sequence). This CDR3 has 15 residues. V shed 1 base and J shed 5 bases, with 14 bases lying between them. The chain's CDR3 is CASSIGGPPVETQYF. In nucleotides, the CDR3 is TGTGCCAGTAGTATAGGGGGACCTCCCGTGGAGACCCAGTACTTC.

This clonotype is medium-sized in the sample. This beta chain turned up in a library designed for alpha chains; as an off-target read, its abundance says little. The chain employs TRBV6-6 and TRBJ2-1; tentatively, D is TRBD1 (5 bases). The germline CDR1 and CDR2 sequences are MNHNY and SVGAGI (reference sequence). The CDR3 totals 12 residues. Trimming took 2 bases from V and 10 from J, leaving 9 bases between them. The DNA for the CDR3 is TGTGCCAGCAGTTACCGAAGACAGGAGCAGTTCTTC. This gives the protein CASSYRRQEQFF.

This clonotype is medium-sized within its sample. This beta chain is a stray read from a library made for alpha chains; its abundance is not meaningful. The chain combines TRBV4-1 with TRBJ1-6; TRBD1 matches 8 bases. The V gene's germline CDR1 is MGHRA and CDR2 YSYEKL. The CDR3 extends over 15 amino acids. Losses at the gene ends were 5 bases for V and 9 bases for J; bases not matched to a gene: 9. The CDR3 region has the DNA TGCGCCAGCAGCTCATCCCAGGGGGCAATTTCACCCCTCCACTTT. This sequence encodes CASSSSQGAISPLHF.

With regard to this clonotype: The library was built for alpha chains, so this beta chain is an off-target read and its size means little. The V call is TRBV27, the J call TRBJ2-7; D possibly corresponds to TRBD1 (5 bases). The CDR3 is 12 residues long. Per the germline V gene, CDR1 is MNHEY and CDR2 is SMNVEV (reference sequence). V lost 9 bases to trimming and J lost 1 base, with 10 bases between them. CDR3 region: CASMTESYEQYF. Here the CDR3 DNA reads TGTGCCAGTATGACAGAGTCCTACGAGCAGTACTTC.

This clonotype was recorded many times. This beta chain turned up in a library designed for alpha chains; as an off-target read, its abundance says little. V gene TRBV20-1 combines with J gene TRBJ2-5; D tentatively fits TRBD1 or TRBD2 (6 bases each). The CDR3 is 15 residues long. The germline V gene has CDR1 DFQATT and CDR2 SNEGSKA (reference sequence). With 0 bases removed from V and 4 bases from J, the gap between germline ends came to 15 bases. The CDR3 spells CSARDPQGGGETQYF. CDR3 sequence (DNA): TGCAGTGCTAGAGATCCACAGGGAGGAGGAGAGACCCAGTACTTC.

By frequency in the sample, this clonotype is medium-sized (0.01 to 0.1%). This beta chain is an unintended read in a library built for alpha chains; its size means little. This chain joins TRBV5-1 and TRBJ1-4, with 7 bases fitting TRBD1. With 0 bases clipped from V and 0 bases from J, the junction kept 5 bases outside the gene matches. This CDR3 is 17 amino acids long. CDR1 SGHRS and CDR2 YFSETQ come from the germline V gene. Written as DNA, the CDR3 is TGCGCCAGCAGCTTGGGAGGGGGCCCCTCAACTAATGAAAAACTGTTTTTT. Residues: CASSLGGGPSTNEKLFF.

This clonotype has ten or more counts. Because the library targeted alpha chains, this beta chain is an off-target read whose size means little. The V gene is TRBV6-1, the J gene TRBJ2-1; 7 bases match TRBD2. The CDR3 is made up of 15 amino acids. Trimming took 0 bases from V and 6 from J; bases not matched to a gene: 5. CDR1 MNHNS and CDR2 SASEGT come from the germline V gene. The CDR3 reads CASSEAPGTINEQFF. In nucleotides, the CDR3 is TGTGCCAGCAGTGAAGCGCCCGGGACTATCAATGAGCAGTTCTTC.

This clonotype is medium-sized by share. This beta chain is a stray sequence in a library constructed for alpha chains; its clone size is not meaningful. The chain joins TRBV28 to TRBJ1-1, with unresolved D. This CDR3 has 11 residues. Between the trimmed V and J ends, which lost 8 bases and 5 bases, there was a span of 9 bases. The germline CDR1 and CDR2 sequences are MDHEN and SYDVKM. DNA for the CDR3: TGTGCCAGCCTAAGAGGTACTGAAGCTTTCTTT. Translating gives CASLRGTEAFF.

This clonotype was seen more than once but under ten times. This beta chain is off target for a library built for alpha chains, so its abundance means little. The rearrangement uses TRBV20-1 and TRBJ2-5; 9 bases line up with TRBD2. The J segment lost 10 bases and the V segment lost 4 bases, leaving 13 bases of the junction unmatched. CDR3 length: 14 amino acids. CDR1 is DFQATT and CDR2 is SNEGSKA in the germline V gene (reference sequence). The DNA of the CDR3 is TGCAGTGCTAAGCGGACTAGCGCCCCAGAAGACCAGTACTTC. It yields the protein CSAKRTSAPEDQYF.

This clonotype is termed medium-sized. The library was prepared for alpha chains; this beta chain is a stray read, so its frequency means little. V and J are TRBV5-1 and TRBJ2-5; TRBD2 aligns across 9 bases. CDR1 and CDR2 (germline): SGHRS, YFSETQ. The CDR3 has 18 residues. J gave up 0 bases and V 3 bases, and 12 bases lay outside the gene matches. The CDR3 nucleotides read TGCGCCAGCAGCTCCCAGGGTAGCGGGGGTCTAAACCAAGAGACCCAGTACTTC. Translation gives CASSSQGSGGLNQETQYF.

In this sample, this clonotype is medium-sized. With the library built for alpha chains, this beta chain is off target and its frequency is not meaningful. The chain carries TRBV3-1 and TRBJ2-1; unclear D gene. V was clipped by 0 bases and J by 0 bases, with 12 bases between them. Germline V gene data show CDR1 as LGHDT and CDR2 as YNNKEL (reference sequence). This CDR3 has 17 residues. The CDR3 DNA reads TGTGCCAGCAGCCAAGACAGGACGCGAAGCTCCTACAATGAGCAGTTCTTC. Translating gives CASSQDRTRSSYNEQFF.

This clonotype is medium-sized in the sample. This beta chain represents an off-target read in a library built for alpha chains; its size is of limited meaning. V gene TRBV27 combines with J gene TRBJ2-1, with TRBD2 identical over 8 bases. Germline CDR1 reads MNHEY; CDR2 reads SMNVEV (reference sequence). This CDR3 contains 18 residues. Germline trimming cut 3 bases from V and 3 bases from J; bases unmatched to any gene: 13. The CDR3 here is CASSFVPAGGGIYNEQFF. CDR3 DNA sequence: TGTGCCAGCAGTTTCGTTCCGGCGGGAGGTGGAATCTACAATGAGCAGTTCTTC.

This clonotype is termed medium-sized. Found in a library prepared for alpha chains, this beta chain is an off-target read, and its abundance has little meaning. The J gene is TRBJ2-3, the V gene TRBV4-2, with 12 bases fitting TRBD2. V dropped 0 bases and J dropped 2; count of bases not matched to a gene: 6. The CDR3 spans 18 residues. The germline gives CDR1 LGHNA, CDR2 YNFKEQ. As DNA, the CDR3 is TGTGCCAGCAGCCAAGAGGCTAGCGGGGGGGGGTTCACAGATACGCAGTATTTT. Amino acids: CASSQEASGGGFTDTQYF.

This clonotype is judged large. The library was designed around alpha chains, so this beta chain is a stray read whose abundance carries little weight. V is TRBV4-2 and J is TRBJ2-3; 12 bases align to TRBD2. J was trimmed by 6 bases and V by 0 bases; bases with no gene match: 10. CDR1 LGHNA and CDR2 YNFKEQ come from the germline V gene. The CDR3 loop spans 18 amino acids. CDR3 residues: CASSQDGASGGASDTQYF. The CDR3 nucleotides are TGTGCCAGCAGCCAAGATGGGGCTAGCGGGGGGGCTAGCGATACGCAGTATTTT.